This T cell receptor (beta chain) appears in the sequencing data of a study of T cells after yellow fever vaccination. Broader study findings: A large majority of primary-vaccination clones showed up again after the booster (96% CD4, around 90% CD8). Contamination of FACS-sorted repertoires by abundant clonotypes from the bulk population could occur.

This CDR3 is 12 amino acids long. The V end lost 8 bases, the J end lost 0 bases, and 8 bases lay between the germline ends. In germline, CDR1 is MNHNS, CDR2 SASEGT. A remark on this clonotype: The antigen remains unidentified.

TCRdb passed the 5' RACE reads through MiXCR, listing each CDR3 protein once. The sample records 250,000 to 300,000 distinct CDR3 sequences, over 10% being singletons. The rearrangement uses TRBV6-1 and TRBJ2-7; no reliable D call. The sequence derives from a man under 40 who received the YFV17D yellow fever vaccine. This specimen consisted of CD4+ T cells sorted from PBMCs, obtained 45 days after the yellow fever booster vaccination. The CDR3 region is CASFGFSYEQYF. In DNA, the CDR3 is TGTGCCAGCTTCGGGTTCTCCTACGAGCAGTACTTC.